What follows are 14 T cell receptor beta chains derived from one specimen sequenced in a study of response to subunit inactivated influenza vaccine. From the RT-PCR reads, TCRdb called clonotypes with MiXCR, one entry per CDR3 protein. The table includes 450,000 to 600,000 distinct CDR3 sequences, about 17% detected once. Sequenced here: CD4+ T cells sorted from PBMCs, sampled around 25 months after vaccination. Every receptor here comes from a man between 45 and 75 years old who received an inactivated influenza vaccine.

CDR3 DNA: TGTGCCAGCAGTTCGGGACAGGGGGCTCCCTACAATGAGCAGTTCTTC. It encodes CASSSGQGAPYNEQFF. The gene calls are TRBV12-3 or TRBV12-4 and TRBJ2-1; 12 bases align to TRBD1. Germline trimming cut 4 bases from V and 2 bases from J; bases unmatched to any gene: 3. CDR3 length equals 16 residues.

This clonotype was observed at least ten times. CDR3 sequence: CASSVDLAGGSDTQYF. The CDR3 DNA follows: TGTGCCAGCAGCGTAGATCTAGCGGGGGGCTCAGATACGCAGTATTTT. The rearrangement joins TRBV9 to TRBJ2-3; TRBD2 agrees at 11 bases. This CDR3 spans 16 amino acids. V shed 0 bases, J shed 4 bases, and the junction held 4 bases outside the gene matches. The V gene's germline CDR1 is SGDLS and CDR2 YYNGEE. Filled out from reference TRBV9 and TRBJ2-3, the complete variable domain reads DSGVTQTPKHLITATGQRVTLRCSPRSGDLSVYWYQQSLDQGLQFLIQYYNGEERAKGNILERFSAQQFPDLHSELNLSSLELGDSALYFCASSVDLAGGSDTQYFGPGTRLTVL.

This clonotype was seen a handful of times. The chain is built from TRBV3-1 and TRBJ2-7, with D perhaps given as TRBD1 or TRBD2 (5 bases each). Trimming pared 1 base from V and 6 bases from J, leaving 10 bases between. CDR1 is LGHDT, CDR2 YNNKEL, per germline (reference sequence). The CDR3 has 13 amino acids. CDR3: CASSQVGGREQYF. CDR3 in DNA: TGTGCCAGCAGCCAAGTTGGGGGACGCGAGCAGTACTTC.

In nucleotides, the CDR3 is TGCGCCAGCAGCCAGGTTCAGGGCTTCAACACCGGGGAGCTGTTTTTT. Its translation: CASSQVQGFNTGELFF. V gene TRBV4-1 combines with J gene TRBJ2-2, with D possibly TRBD1 on 5 matching bases. This CDR3 region has 16 residues. The V gene lost 3 bases and the J gene lost 2 bases, with 13 bases spanning the gap. Germline V gives CDR1 MGHRA, CDR2 YSYEKL.

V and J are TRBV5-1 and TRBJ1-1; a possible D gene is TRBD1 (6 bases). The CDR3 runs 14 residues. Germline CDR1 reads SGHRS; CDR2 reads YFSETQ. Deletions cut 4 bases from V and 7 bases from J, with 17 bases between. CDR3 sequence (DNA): TGCGCCAGCAGCCCCTCCACAGGGATAGTTGAAGCTTTCTTT. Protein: CASSPSTGIVEAFF.

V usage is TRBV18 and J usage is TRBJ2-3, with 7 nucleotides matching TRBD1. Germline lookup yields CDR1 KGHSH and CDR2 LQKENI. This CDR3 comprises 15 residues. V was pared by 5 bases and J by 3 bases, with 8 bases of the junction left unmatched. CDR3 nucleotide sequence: TGTGCCAGCTCATCAAGGGACAGAATAACAGATACGCAGTATTTT. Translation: CASSSRDRITDTQYF.

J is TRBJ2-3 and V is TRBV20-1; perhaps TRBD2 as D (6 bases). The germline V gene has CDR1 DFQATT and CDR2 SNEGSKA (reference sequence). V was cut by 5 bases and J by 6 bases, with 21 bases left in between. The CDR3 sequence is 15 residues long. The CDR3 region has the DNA TGCAGTGCTCAGCATGCGAGGGAGGCCCACGATACGCAGTATTTT. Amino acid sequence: CSAQHAREAHDTQYF.

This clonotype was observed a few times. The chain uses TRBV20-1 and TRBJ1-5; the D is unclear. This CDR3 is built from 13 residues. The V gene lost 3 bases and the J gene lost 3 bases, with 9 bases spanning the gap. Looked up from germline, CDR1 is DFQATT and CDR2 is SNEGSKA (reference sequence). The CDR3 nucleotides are TGCAGTGCTAGCACAGCGGACAATCAGCCCCAGCATTTT. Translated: CSASTADNQPQHF.

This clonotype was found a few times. CDR3 protein: CASSYRVEGTDTQYF. As DNA, the CDR3 is TGTGCCAGCAGCTACCGGGTTGAAGGCACAGATACGCAGTATTTT. The chain combines TRBV7-9 with TRBJ2-3; no clear D. V lost 4 bases to trimming and J lost 1 base, with 12 bases between them. Germline V gene data show CDR1 as SEHNR and CDR2 as FQNEAQ (reference sequence). The CDR3 contains 15 residues. The entire variable domain, with the rest obtained from reference TRBV7-9 and TRBJ2-3, is as follows: DTGVSQNPRHKITKRGQNVTFRCDPISEHNRLYWYRQTLGQGPEFLTYFQNEAQLEKSRLLSDRFSAERPKGSFSTLEIQRTEQGDSAMYLCASSYRVEGTDTQYFGPGTRLTVL.

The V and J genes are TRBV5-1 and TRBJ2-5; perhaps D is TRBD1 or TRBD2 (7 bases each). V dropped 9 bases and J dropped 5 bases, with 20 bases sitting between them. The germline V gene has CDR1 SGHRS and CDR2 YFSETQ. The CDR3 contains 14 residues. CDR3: CATGGGGAVETQYF. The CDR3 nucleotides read TGCGCCACTGGGGGAGGGGGCGCCGTGGAGACCCAGTACTTC.

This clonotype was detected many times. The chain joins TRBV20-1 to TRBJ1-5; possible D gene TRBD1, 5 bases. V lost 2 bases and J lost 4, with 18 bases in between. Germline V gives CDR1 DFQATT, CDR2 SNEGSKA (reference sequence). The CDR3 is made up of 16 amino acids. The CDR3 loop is CSARRGNTGLNQPQHF. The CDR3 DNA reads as TGCAGTGCTAGACGGGGGAATACGGGGCTTAATCAGCCCCAGCATTTT.

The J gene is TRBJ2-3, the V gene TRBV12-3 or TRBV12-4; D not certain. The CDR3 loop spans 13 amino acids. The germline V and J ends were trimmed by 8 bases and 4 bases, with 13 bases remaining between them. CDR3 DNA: TGTGCCAGCGGGCTTAGAGGAGCAGATACGCAGTATTTT. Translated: CASGLRGADTQYF.

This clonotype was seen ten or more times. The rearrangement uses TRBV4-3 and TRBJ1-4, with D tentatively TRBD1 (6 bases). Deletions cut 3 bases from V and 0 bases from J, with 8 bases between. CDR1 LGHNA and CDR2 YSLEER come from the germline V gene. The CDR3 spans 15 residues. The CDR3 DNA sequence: TGCGCCAGCAGCCAGTACAGGGCAACTAATGAAAAACTGTTTTTT. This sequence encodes CASSQYRATNEKLFF.

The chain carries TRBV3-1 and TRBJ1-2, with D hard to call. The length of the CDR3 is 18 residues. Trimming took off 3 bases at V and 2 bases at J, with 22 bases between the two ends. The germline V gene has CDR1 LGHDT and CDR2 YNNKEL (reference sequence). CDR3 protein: CASSHLERRYTANYGYTF. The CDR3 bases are TGTGCCAGCAGCCATTTGGAGAGACGGTATACTGCGAACTATGGCTACACCTTC. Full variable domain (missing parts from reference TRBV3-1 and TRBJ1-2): DTAVSQTPKYLVTQMGNDKSIKCEQNLGHDTMYWYKQDSKKFLKIMFSYNNKELIINETVPNRFSPKSPDKAHLNLHINSLELGDSAVYFCASSHLERRYTANYGYTFGSGTRLTVV.